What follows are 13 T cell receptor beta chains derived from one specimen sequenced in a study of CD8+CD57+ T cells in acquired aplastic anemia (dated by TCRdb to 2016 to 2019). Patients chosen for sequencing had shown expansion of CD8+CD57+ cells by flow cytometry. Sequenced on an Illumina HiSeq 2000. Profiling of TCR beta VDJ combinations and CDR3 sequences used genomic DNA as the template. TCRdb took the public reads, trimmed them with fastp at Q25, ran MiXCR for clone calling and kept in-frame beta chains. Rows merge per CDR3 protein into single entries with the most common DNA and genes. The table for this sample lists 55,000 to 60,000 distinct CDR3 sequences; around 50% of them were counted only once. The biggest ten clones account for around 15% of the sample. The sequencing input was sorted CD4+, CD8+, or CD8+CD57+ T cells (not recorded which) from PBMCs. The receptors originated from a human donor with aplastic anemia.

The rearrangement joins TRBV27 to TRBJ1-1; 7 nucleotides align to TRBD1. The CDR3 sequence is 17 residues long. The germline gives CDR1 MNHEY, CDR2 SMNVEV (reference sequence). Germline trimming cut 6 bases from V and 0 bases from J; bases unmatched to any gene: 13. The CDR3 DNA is TGTGCCAGCAGGCCTAAGGGGGCGAAAGGTATGAACACTGAAGCTTTCTTT. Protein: CASRPKGAKGMNTEAFF.

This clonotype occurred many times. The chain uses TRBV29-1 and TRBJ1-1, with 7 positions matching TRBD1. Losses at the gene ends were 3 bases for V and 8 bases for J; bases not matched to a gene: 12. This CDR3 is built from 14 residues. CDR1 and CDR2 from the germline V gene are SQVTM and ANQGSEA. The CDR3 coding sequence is TGCAGCGTTGAGTTCCCGGGACAGTCAGCGGAAGCTTTCTTT. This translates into CSVEFPGQSAEAFF.

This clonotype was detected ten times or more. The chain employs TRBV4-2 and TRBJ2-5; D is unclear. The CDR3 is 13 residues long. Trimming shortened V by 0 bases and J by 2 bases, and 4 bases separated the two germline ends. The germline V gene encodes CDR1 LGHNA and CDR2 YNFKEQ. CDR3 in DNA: TGTGCCAGCAGCCAAGACGGGCAAGAGACCCAGTACTTC. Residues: CASSQDGQETQYF.

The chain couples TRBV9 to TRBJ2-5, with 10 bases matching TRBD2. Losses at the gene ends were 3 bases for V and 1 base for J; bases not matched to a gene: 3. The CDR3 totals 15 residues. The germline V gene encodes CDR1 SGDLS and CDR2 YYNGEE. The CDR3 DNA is TGTGCCAGCAGCGGTAGCGGGGGGACCCAAGAGACCCAGTACTTC. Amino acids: CASSGSGGTQETQYF.

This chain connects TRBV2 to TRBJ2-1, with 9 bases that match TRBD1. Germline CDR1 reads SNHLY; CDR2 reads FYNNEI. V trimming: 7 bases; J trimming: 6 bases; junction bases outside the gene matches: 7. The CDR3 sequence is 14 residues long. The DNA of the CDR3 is TGTGCCAGCACCTCCGGACAGGGGAGCAATGAGCAGTTCTTC. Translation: CASTSGQGSNEQFF.

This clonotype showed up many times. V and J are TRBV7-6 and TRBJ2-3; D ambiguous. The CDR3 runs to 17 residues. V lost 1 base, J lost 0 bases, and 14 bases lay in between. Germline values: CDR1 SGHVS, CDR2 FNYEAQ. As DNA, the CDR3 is TGTGCCAGCAGCTTAGGCAATTTGCGGTCCAGCACAGATACGCAGTATTTT. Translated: CASSLGNLRSSTDTQYF. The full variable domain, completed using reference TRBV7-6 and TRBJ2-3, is GAGVSQSPRYKVTKRGQDVALRCDPISGHVSLYWYRQALGQGPEFLTYFNYEAQQDKSGLPNDRFSAERPEGSISTLTIQRTEQRDSAMYRCASSLGNLRSSTDTQYFGPGTRLTVL.

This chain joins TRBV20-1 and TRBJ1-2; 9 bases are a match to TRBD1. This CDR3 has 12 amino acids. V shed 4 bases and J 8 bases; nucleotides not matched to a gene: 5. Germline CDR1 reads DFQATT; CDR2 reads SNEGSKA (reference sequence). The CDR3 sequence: CSATGQGEGYTF. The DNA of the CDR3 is TGCAGTGCTACGGGACAGGGTGAGGGCTACACCTTC.

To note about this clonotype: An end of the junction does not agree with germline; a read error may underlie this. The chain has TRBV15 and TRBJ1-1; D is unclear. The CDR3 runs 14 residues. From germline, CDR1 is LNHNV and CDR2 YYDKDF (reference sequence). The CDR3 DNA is TGTGCCACCAGCAGAGATCCGGTGAACACTGAAGCTTCCTTT. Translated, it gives CATSRDPVNTEASF.

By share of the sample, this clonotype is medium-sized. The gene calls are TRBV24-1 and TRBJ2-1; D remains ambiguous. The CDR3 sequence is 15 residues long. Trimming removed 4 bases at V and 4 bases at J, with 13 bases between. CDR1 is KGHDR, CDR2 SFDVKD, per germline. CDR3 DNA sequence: TGTGCCACCAGTGAAAGACATAAAGGTTACAATGAGCAGTTCTTC. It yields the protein CATSERHKGYNEQFF.

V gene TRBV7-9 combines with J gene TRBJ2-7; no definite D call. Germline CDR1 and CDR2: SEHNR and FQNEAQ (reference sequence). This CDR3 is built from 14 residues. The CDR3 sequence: CAGSLDLRTYEQYV. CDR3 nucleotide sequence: TGTGCCGGCAGCTTGGACCTCAGAACCTACGAGCAGTACGTC.

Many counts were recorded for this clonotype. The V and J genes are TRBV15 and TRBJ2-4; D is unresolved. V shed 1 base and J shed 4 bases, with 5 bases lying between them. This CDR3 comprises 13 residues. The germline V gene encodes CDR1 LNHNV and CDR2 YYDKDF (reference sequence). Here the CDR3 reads CATSRVPKNIQYF. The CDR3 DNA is TGTGCCACCAGCAGAGTCCCGAAAAACATTCAGTACTTC.

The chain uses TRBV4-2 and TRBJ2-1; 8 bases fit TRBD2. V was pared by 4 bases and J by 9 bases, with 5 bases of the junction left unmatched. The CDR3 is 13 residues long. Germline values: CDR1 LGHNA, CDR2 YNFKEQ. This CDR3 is CASSLGGVGEQFF. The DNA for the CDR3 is TGTGCCAGCAGCCTCGGGGGGGTCGGTGAGCAGTTCTTC.

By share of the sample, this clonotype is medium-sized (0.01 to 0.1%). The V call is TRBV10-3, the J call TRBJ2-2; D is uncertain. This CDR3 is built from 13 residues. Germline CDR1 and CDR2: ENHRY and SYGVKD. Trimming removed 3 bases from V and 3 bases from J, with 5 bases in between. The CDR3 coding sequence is TGTGCCATCAGTGACCGAGACACCGGGGAGCTGTTTTTT. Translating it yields CAISDRDTGELFF.